The 26 T cell receptor beta chains below come from one sample, sequenced in a study of PD-1 blockade in classical Hodgkin lymphoma. The time point denotes: cycle 4 day 1 (C4D1), after 6 weeks of nivolumab. Patients all relapsed after autologous stem cell transplantation, and there was variation in brentuximab vedotin exposure. Thawed PBMCs were subjected to magnetic negative selection, which yielded isolated CD8+ T cells. The method was immunoSEQ multiplex PCR; TCRdb's version includes in-frame clones alone and lacks a portion of them. This sample has 8,000 to 8,500 clones, with approximately 78% found just once. Sequencing was performed on CD8+ T cells from blood, taken before the fourth cycle of nivolumab. The source of these receptors is a human donor with classical Hodgkin lymphoma.

This clone has just one count. The V and J genes are TRBV7-6 and TRBJ2-1; 11 bases are a match to TRBD2. CDR3 length: 16 residues. V lost 1 base and J lost 8; bases outside the gene matches: 7. The germline CDR1 and CDR2 sequences are SGHVS and FNYEAQ. The CDR3 nucleotides read TGTGCCAGCAGCTTAGGTCATAGCGGGGGGGCAGATGAGCAGTTCTTC. This encodes CASSLGHSGGADEQFF.

This chain uses TRBV7-9 with TRBJ2-3; 8 bases fit TRBD2. The germline V gene has CDR1 SEHNR and CDR2 FQNEAQ (reference sequence). This CDR3 is built from 17 residues. The V gene end was trimmed by 1 base and the J gene end by 1 base; junction bases not matched to a gene: 7. CDR3 sequence reads: CASSLVGAGGRTDTQYF. As DNA, the CDR3 is TGTGCCAGCAGCTTAGTGGGGGCGGGGGGCCGCACAGATACGCAGTATTTT.

V and J are TRBV5-5 and TRBJ2-7; tentatively, D is TRBD1 (6 bases). Per the germline V gene, CDR1 is SGHKS and CDR2 is YYEKEE (reference sequence). V lost 6 bases to trimming and J lost 6 bases, with 13 bases between them. This CDR3 contains 12 residues. The CDR3 sequence: CASTWTEGEQYF. The CDR3 bases are TGTGCCAGCACCTGGACAGAGGGCGAGCAGTACTTC.

This chain links TRBV19 with TRBJ2-7; a weak D match, TRBD1 (5 bases). The germline gives CDR1 LNHDA, CDR2 SQIVND (reference sequence). The CDR3 is 15 amino acids. Trimming left V 1 base short and J 5 bases short, with 15 bases between. The CDR3 loop reads CASSIVPQRGHEQYF. CDR3 bases: TGTGCCAGTAGTATAGTCCCACAAAGGGGTCACGAGCAGTACTTC.

This clone was seen a few times. The chain joins TRBV7-6 to TRBJ2-7, with 9 bases aligning to TRBD1. The CDR3 spans 15 residues. CDR1 and CDR2 from the germline V gene are SGHVS and FNYEAQ. The V gene end was trimmed by 1 base and the J gene end by 5 bases; junction bases not matched to a gene: 6. In DNA, the CDR3 is TGTGCCAGCAGCTTAGTAAACAGGGGGCTAGACGAGCAGTACTTC. It specifies CASSLVNRGLDEQYF.

The V gene is TRBV5-1, the J gene TRBJ2-2, with unresolved D. The germline gives CDR1 SGHRS, CDR2 YFSETQ. V shed 2 bases and J shed 7 bases, with 9 bases lying between them. The CDR3 has 13 amino acids. The CDR3 here is CASSLTVRGELFF. The DNA of the CDR3 is TGCGCCAGCAGCTTAACCGTACGCGGGGAGCTGTTTTTT.

The chain uses TRBV4-1 and TRBJ2-3, with D possibly TRBD2 on 6 matching bases. CDR1 and CDR2 (germline): MGHRA, YSYEKL. V was shortened by 0 bases and J by 9 bases, with 13 bases between the two germline ends. The CDR3 contains 14 residues. CDR3 sequence: CASSQDLSGVTQYF. In DNA, the CDR3 is TGCGCCAGCAGCCAAGATCTATCGGGAGTCACGCAGTATTTT.

The V and J genes are TRBV30 and TRBJ1-6; 8 nucleotides match TRBD1. This CDR3 spans 15 amino acids. The ends lost 1 base at V and 6 bases at J; junction bases unmatched: 5. Germline CDR1 and CDR2: GTSNPN and SVGIG (reference sequence). The CDR3 reads CAWSGRTGFNSPLHF. CDR3 coding DNA: TGTGCCTGGAGTGGCCGGACAGGGTTTAATTCACCCCTCCACTTT.

CDR3 coding DNA: TGTGCCAGCAGTGAATCCCGCAGGGGGCCATACTACGAGCAGTACTTC. Translation gives CASSESRRGPYYEQYF. The genes are TRBV6-1 and TRBJ2-7; 8 bases align to TRBD1. Germline V lookup: CDR1 MNHNS, CDR2 SASEGT. The CDR3 has 16 amino acids. Unmatched junction bases numbered 9, after V lost 2 bases and J lost 3 bases.

This clone has a single count. Germline and junction disagree at one end, which may indicate a read error. The chain couples TRBV7-9 to TRBJ2-7; D is unresolved. The CDR3 length is 13 residues. Germline CDR1 reads SEHNR; CDR2 reads FQNEAQ (reference sequence). In DNA form, the CDR3 reads TGCGCCAGCAGCGCCGCAGGCTACTACGAGCAGTACTTC. It is translated as CASSAAGYYEQYF.

The chain joins TRBV19 to TRBJ2-1, with TRBD2 matching 7 bases. CDR1 and CDR2 from the germline V gene are LNHDA and SQIVND (reference sequence). The CDR3 extends over 16 amino acids. After removal of 3 bases from V and 0 bases from J, the junction contained 5 bases not matched to a gene. CDR3: CASSMGSSGSYNEQFF. CDR3 coding DNA: TGTGCCAGTAGTATGGGTTCTAGCGGCTCCTACAATGAGCAGTTCTTC.

The CDR3 loop is CASSRMTGALPDTQYF. In nucleotides, the CDR3 is TGTGCCAGCAGCCGTATGACAGGGGCCCTCCCAGATACGCAGTATTTT. This rearrangement joins TRBV11-2 to TRBJ2-3, with 8 nucleotides matching TRBD1. J was trimmed by 4 bases and V by 5 bases; bases with no gene match: 11. The germline V gene encodes CDR1 SGHAT and CDR2 FQNNGV. The CDR3 is 16 residues long.

The CDR3 here is CASSDYTGQGIYNEQFF. CDR3 nucleotide sequence: TGTGCCAGCAGTGACTACACGGGACAGGGAATCTACAATGAGCAGTTCTTC. This sequence joins TRBV6-1 and TRBJ2-1; 9 bases fit TRBD1. The V and J ends lost 3 bases and 3 bases, in that order; junction bases with no gene match: 9. The germline gives CDR1 MNHNS, CDR2 SASEGT. The CDR3 contains 17 residues.

The V gene is TRBV2, the J gene TRBJ2-1; the match to TRBD2 covers 9 bases. CDR1 SNHLY and CDR2 FYNNEI come from the germline V gene. Unmatched junction bases numbered 14, after V lost 9 bases and J lost 5 bases. This CDR3 is built from 16 residues. CDR3 loop: CARSPEGGGADNEQFF. CDR3 in DNA: TGTGCCAGGAGTCCTGAGGGCGGGGGGGCCGACAATGAGCAGTTCTTC.

This chain uses TRBV2 with TRBJ2-7; D may be TRBD1 (5 bases). From germline, CDR1 is SNHLY and CDR2 FYNNEI. V gave up 2 bases and J gave up 3 bases, with 11 bases separating them. The CDR3 contains 14 residues. The CDR3 region has the DNA TGTGCCAGCAGTGAAATACAGGTGGACTACGAGCAGTACTTC. The encoded protein is CASSEIQVDYEQYF.

DNA of the CDR3: TGTGCCAGTATAACGACTAGCGGGGGGTACAATGAGCAGTTCTTC. Its protein is CASITTSGGYNEQFF. The chain recombines TRBV19 with TRBJ2-1; TRBD2 matches 13 bases. The CDR3 consists of 15 residues. J was trimmed by 4 bases and V by 7 bases; bases with no gene match: 4. Germline CDR1 LNHDA, CDR2 SQIVND (reference sequence).

The chain joins TRBV27 to TRBJ2-3; the match to TRBD2 covers 7 bases. The CDR3 loop spans 16 amino acids. Losses at the gene ends were 9 bases for V and 0 bases for J; bases not matched to a gene: 12. The germline V gene encodes CDR1 MNHEY and CDR2 SMNVEV (reference sequence). CDR3 nucleotide sequence: TGTGCCAGATACGCTAGCGGATCGGCTAGCACAGATACGCAGTATTTT. Its protein product is CARYASGSASTDTQYF.

The genes are TRBV2 and TRBJ2-3, with a possible D match to TRBD2 (5 bases). CDR1 and CDR2 (germline): SNHLY, FYNNEI. This CDR3 has 15 amino acids. Trimming took off 7 bases at V and 1 base at J, with 15 bases between the two ends. The CDR3 here is CASTPIPAGTDTQYF. In DNA form, the CDR3 reads TGTGCCAGCACCCCGATCCCAGCGGGCACAGATACGCAGTATTTT.

The rearrangement links TRBV11-1 to TRBJ2-7; no firm D call. The CDR3 loop spans 13 amino acids. Germline lookup yields CDR1 SGHAT and CDR2 FQDESV (reference sequence). V was cut by 5 bases and J by 0 bases, with 8 bases left in between. The CDR3 DNA sequence: TGTGCCAGCAGCCCCCCCAGCTCCTACGAGCAGTACTTC. Translating it yields CASSPPSSYEQYF.

J is TRBJ2-7 and V is TRBV2, with TRBD1 identical over 8 bases. With V trimmed by 5 bases and J by 2 bases, 5 bases remained unmatched. CDR1 and CDR2 (germline): SNHLY, FYNNEI. The CDR3 totals 14 residues. CDR3 region: CASSTDRVPYEQYF. The CDR3 coding sequence is TGTGCCAGCAGTACGGACAGGGTCCCCTACGAGCAGTACTTC.

This chain connects TRBV6-6 to TRBJ1-2; the D is unclear. Per germline, CDR1 MNHNY and CDR2 SVGAGI (reference sequence). The CDR3 loop spans 12 amino acids. V lost 6 bases to trimming and J lost 8 bases, with 13 bases between them. CDR3 protein: CASSPGDGGYTF. The CDR3 region has the DNA TGTGCCAGCAGCCCCGGTGATGGCGGCTACACCTTC.

V gene TRBV27 combines with J gene TRBJ1-2; D is unclear. The V end lost 2 bases, the J end lost 3 bases, and 10 bases lay between the germline ends. Per germline, CDR1 MNHEY and CDR2 SMNVEV (reference sequence). The CDR3 loop spans 14 amino acids. CDR3 nucleotides: TGTGCCAGCAGTTTAACCTCTATGGACTATGGCTACACCTTC. Its protein is CASSLTSMDYGYTF.

Here the CDR3 reads CASSLSPGLAKNIQYF. The CDR3 bases are TGTGCCAGTAGTCTCTCCCCGGGACTAGCCAAAAACATTCAGTACTTC. This sequence joins TRBV19 and TRBJ2-4, with D perhaps TRBD2 (6 bases). The CDR3 has 16 residues. V was cut by 5 bases and J by 0 bases, with 14 bases left in between. Germline V gives CDR1 LNHDA, CDR2 SQIVND (reference sequence).

The chain has TRBV6-1 and TRBJ1-1; the match to TRBD1 covers 8 bases. J was trimmed by 4 bases and V by 2 bases; bases with no gene match: 15. This CDR3 is built from 18 residues. CDR1 and CDR2 from the germline V gene are MNHNS and SASEGT. DNA of the CDR3: TGTGCCAGCAGTGAATTCGGGGGGACAGGATTTGGAAGCACTGAAGCTTTCTTT. Its protein product is CASSEFGGTGFGSTEAFF.

J is TRBJ2-3 and V is TRBV15, with 9 bases fitting TRBD2. The CDR3 has 15 residues. Germline V CDR1 and CDR2: LNHNV, YYDKDF (reference sequence). Germline trimming cut 3 bases from V and 2 bases from J; bases unmatched to any gene: 3. DNA for the CDR3: TGTGCCACCAGCAGCCGCGGGGGGGACACAGATACGCAGTATTTT. It translates to CATSSRGGDTDTQYF.

V gene TRBV15 combines with J gene TRBJ2-1; no reliable D call. There are 15 residues in the CDR3. CDR1 is LNHNV and CDR2 is YYDKDF in the germline V gene (reference sequence). V was pared by 0 bases and J by 2 bases, with 8 bases between. CDR3 sequence: CATSRERVTYNEQFF. In nucleotides, the CDR3 is TGTGCCACCAGCAGAGAAAGGGTCACCTACAATGAGCAGTTCTTC.